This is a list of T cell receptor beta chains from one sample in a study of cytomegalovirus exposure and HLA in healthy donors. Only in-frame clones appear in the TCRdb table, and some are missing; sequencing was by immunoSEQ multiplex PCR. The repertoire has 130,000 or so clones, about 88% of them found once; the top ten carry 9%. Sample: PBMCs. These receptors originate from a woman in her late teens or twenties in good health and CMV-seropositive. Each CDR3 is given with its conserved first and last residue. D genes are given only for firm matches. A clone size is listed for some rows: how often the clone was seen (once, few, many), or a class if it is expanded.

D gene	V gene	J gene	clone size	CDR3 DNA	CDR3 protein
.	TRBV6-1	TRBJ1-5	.	TGTGCCAGCAGTGAAAGGGCAGGGGCCCACAATCAGCCCCAGCATTTT	CASSERAGAHNQPQHF
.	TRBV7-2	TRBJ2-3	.	TGTGCCAGCAGCTTAGCTAGCTATAGCACAGATACGCAGTATTTT	CASSLASYSTDTQYF
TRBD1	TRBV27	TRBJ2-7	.	TGTGCCAGCAGCCGACTGGGACAGGGAAGTGACGAGCAGTACTTC	CASSRLGQGSDEQYF
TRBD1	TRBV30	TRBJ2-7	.	TGTGCCTGGAGTGTAGGGACAGTTAATCCCTACGAGCAGTACTTC	CAWSVGTVNPYEQYF
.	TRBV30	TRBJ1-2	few	TGTGCCTGGAGTAGTGAGCGGGCCCTTGGCTACACCTTC	CAWSSERALGYTF
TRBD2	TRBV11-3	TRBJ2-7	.	TGTGCCAGCAGCCCCCGGGGGGACGGCGAGCAGTACTTC	CASSPRGDGEQYF
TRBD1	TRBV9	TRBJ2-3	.	TGTGCCAGCAGCGTAGCTACGGGACAGGGGAGCACAGATACGCAGTATTTT	CASSVATGQGSTDTQYF
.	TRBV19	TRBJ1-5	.	TGTGCCAGTAGTCCATGGGGGGGGAATCAGCCCCAGCATTTT	CASSPWGGNQPQHF
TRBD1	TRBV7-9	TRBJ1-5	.	TGTGCCAGCAGCCCGGGACAGAATAGCAATCAGCCCCAGCATTTT	CASSPGQNSNQPQHF
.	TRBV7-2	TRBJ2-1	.	TGTGCCAGCAGCTCATGGCGGGGAGGTAGAGCGGGCAGCCATGAGCAGTTCTTC	CASSSWRGGRAGSHEQFF
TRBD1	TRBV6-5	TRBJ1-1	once	TGTGCCAGCAGGCACAGGGGGCTTTGGAACACTGAAGCTTTCTTT	CASRHRGLWNTEAFF
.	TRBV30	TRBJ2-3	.	TGTGCCTGGAGTGTAGAGAAATCGACAGATACGCAGTATTTT	CAWSVEKSTDTQYF
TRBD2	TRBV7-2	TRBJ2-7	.	TGTGCCAGCAGCTTAGGGGCTGGGCTAGCGGGGGTAACCTACGAGCAGTACTTC	CASSLGAGLAGVTYEQYF
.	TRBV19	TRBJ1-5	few	TGTGCCAGTAGTATAGCGGGGAATCAGCCCCAGCATTTT	CASSIAGNQPQHF
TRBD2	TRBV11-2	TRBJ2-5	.	TGTGCCAGCAGCACCAATGGGGGGGGGTTCCAAGAGACCCAGTACTTC	CASSTNGGGFQETQYF
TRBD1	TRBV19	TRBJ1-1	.	TGTGCCACTAAGGACAGGTTCACTGAAGCTTTCTTT	CATKDRFTEAFF
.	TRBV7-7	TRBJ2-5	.	TGTGCCAGCAGCTTAGCGCGGGGGCGGGTAGAGACCCAGTACTTC	CASSLARGRVETQYF
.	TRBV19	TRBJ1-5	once	TGTGCCAGTAGTATAGTTGTCGGCAGGCCATATAGCAATCAGCCCCAGCATTTT	CASSIVVGRPYSNQPQHF
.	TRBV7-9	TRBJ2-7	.	TGTGCCAGCAGCTTCGGAGAGTACGAGCAGTACTTC	CASSFGEYEQYF
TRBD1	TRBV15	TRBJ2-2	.	TGTGCCACCAGCAGAGTTAGGGACAGGGAGGGATCGGGCTCGGCGTCCACCGGGGAGCTGTTTTTT	CATSRVRDREGSGSASTGELFF
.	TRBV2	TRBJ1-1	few	TGTGCCAGCAGGCGGGGGCGGGGAGGCACTGAAGCTTTCTTT	CASRRGRGGTEAFF
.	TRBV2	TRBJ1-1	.	TGTGCCACTAGACAGCAAGTGGGCACTGAAGCTTTCTTT	CATRQQVGTEAFF
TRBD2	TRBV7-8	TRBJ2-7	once	TGTGCCAGCAGCTCAGGACTAGCGGGGAGCTCCTACGAGCAGTACTTC	CASSSGLAGSSYEQYF
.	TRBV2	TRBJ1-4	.	TGTGCCAGCAGTGAGGTGCAGATTGGTGAAAAACTGTTTTTT	CASSEVQIGEKLFF
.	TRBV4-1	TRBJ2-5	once	TGCGCCAGCAGCCAGAAGGGGCTGGCGTTACAATACTTC	CASSQKGLALQYF
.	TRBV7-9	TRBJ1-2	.	TGTGCCAGCAGCTCGGACAGATTCCCTAACTATGGCTACACCTTC	CASSSDRFPNYGYTF
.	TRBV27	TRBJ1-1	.	TGTGCCAGCAGTTTCGCCAGAGGCACTGAAGCTTTCTTT	CASSFARGTEAFF
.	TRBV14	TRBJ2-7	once	TGTGCCAGCAGCCAAGGTATAGCCCGCTCCTACGAGCAGTACTTC	CASSQGIARSYEQYF
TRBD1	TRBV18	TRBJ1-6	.	TGTGCCAGCTCACCACTTCGTTCGACAGGGGATAATTCACCCCTCCACTTT	CASSPLRSTGDNSPLHF
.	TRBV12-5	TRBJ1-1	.	TGTGCTAGTGGTTTGTTTTTCCCGGACGAGACTAAAGGCAAAGCTTTCTTT	CASGLFFPDETKGKAFF
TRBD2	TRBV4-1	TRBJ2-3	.	TGCGCCAGCAGCCCGACGACTAGCGGGGGGGCCTATGATACGCAGTATTTT	CASSPTTSGGAYDTQYF
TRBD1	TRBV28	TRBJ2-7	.	TGTGCCAGCTGGACAGGGGGCCGCTACGAGCAGTACTTC	CASWTGGRYEQYF
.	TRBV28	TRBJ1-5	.	TGTGCCAGCAGTTTAACCAGTCAGCCCCAGCATTTT	CASSLTSQPQHF
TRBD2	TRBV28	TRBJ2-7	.	TGTGCCAGCAGAACCGGGGGAGGGGTCTACGAGCAGTACTTC	CASRTGGGVYEQYF
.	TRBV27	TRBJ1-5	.	TGTGCCAGCAGTCCTGGGGGGGAGGTTCAGCCCCAGCATTTT	CASSPGGEVQPQHF
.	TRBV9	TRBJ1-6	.	TGTGCCAGCAGCCCGGGAGGGCAGAATTCACCCCTCCACTTT	CASSPGGQNSPLHF
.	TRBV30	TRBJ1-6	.	TGTGCCTGGAGTGTACGGGCGGGGGCGGATTCACCCCTCCACTTT	CAWSVRAGADSPLHF
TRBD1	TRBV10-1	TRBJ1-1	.	TGCGCCAGCAGTCAGGGGGGCGAGACTGAAGCTTTCTTT	CASSQGGETEAFF
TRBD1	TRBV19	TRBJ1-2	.	TGTGCCAGTACCGCCGGTCCTGACAGGGGCCCCAATGAATATGGCTACACCTTC	CASTAGPDRGPNEYGYTF
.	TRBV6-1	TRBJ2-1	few	TGTGCCAGCAGTGAGCGCACAGCGGACTACAATGAGCAGTTCTTC	CASSERTADYNEQFF
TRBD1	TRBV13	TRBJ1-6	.	TGTGCCAGCCAGGGGGGACTTCAAAATTCACCCCTCCACTTT	CASQGGLQNSPLHF
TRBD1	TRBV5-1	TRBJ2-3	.	TGCGCCAGCAGCGCCTCACTATCCGGGACAGCCATCAATACTTTT	CASSASLSGTAINTF
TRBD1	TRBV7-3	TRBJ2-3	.	TGTGCCAGCAGCCCCAGGGGGACAGGGGTCGGGGATACGCAGTATTTT	CASSPRGTGVGDTQYF
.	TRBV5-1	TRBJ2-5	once	TGCGCCAGCAAAGTTCTAGGAGAGACCCAGTACTTC	CASKVLGETQYF
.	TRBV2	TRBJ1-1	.	TGTGCCAGCAGCTGGGGGGGCTTGGACACTGAAGCTTTCTTT	CASSWGGLDTEAFF
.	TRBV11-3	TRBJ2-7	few	TGTGCCAGCAGCCCAGGACTCAGCTACGAGCAGTACTTC	CASSPGLSYEQYF
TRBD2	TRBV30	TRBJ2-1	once	TGTGCCTGGAGTGGGCGGGGGGGCGTATACAATGAGCAGTTCTTC	CAWSGRGGVYNEQFF